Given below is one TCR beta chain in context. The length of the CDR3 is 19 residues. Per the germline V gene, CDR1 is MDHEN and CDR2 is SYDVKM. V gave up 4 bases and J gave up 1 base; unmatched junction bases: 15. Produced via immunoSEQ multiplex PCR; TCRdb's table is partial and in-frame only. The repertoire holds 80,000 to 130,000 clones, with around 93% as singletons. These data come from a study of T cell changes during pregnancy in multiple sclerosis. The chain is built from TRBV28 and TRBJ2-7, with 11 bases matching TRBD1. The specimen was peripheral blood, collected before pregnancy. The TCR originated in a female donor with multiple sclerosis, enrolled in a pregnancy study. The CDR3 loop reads CASSSPIRFGTGGSYEQYF. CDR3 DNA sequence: TGTGCCAGCAGTTCCCCAATCAGGTTTGGGACAGGGGGTTCCTACGAGCAGTACTTC.